These 18 T cell receptor beta chains came from one sample sequenced in a study of naive and memory T cell subsets. General study results and limits: A few larger clonotypes appeared in naive repertoires, especially CD8, possibly memory cells re-expressing CD45RA.

An equimolar mix of two oligonucleotides served as the beta constant-region primer for TRBC1 and TRBC2. Nested alpha and beta constant-region primers with the SP2 primer drove four PCR rounds on ligated cDNA. TCRdb re-analysed the UMI-ligation and nested PCR reads in MiXCR, keeping a single row per CDR3 protein. The data contain about 150,000 distinct CDR3 sequences, over 20% of them singletons. No antigen has been identified for these receptors. The sequencing sample was made of naive CD4+ T cells from blood. The receptors here all came from a human donor in good health.

In this sample, this clonotype turned up a few times. V gene TRBV6-1 combines with J gene TRBJ1-6; TRBD1 agrees at 10 bases. V dropped 5 bases and J dropped 10; count of bases not matched to a gene: 11. The CDR3 totals 16 residues. The germline CDR1 and CDR2 sequences are MNHNS and SASEGT. Here the CDR3 reads CASSRIAGQGRSPLHF. The CDR3 nucleotides read TGTGCCAGCAGTAGGATCGCGGGACAGGGGAGATCACCCCTCCACTTT.

V gene TRBV5-1 combines with J gene TRBJ2-1; D is unresolved. CDR1 and CDR2 (germline): SGHRS, YFSETQ. V was cut by 6 bases and J by 4 bases, with 11 bases left in between. The CDR3 is 13 residues long. In DNA form, the CDR3 reads TGCGCCAGCACCTTCGGCCAATACAATGAGCAGTTCTTC. The encoded protein is CASTFGQYNEQFF.

The rearrangement joins TRBV3-1 to TRBJ2-7; D might be TRBD1 or TRBD2, each matching 5 bases. The CDR3 is 11 residues long. Trimming stripped 8 bases from V and 6 bases from J, with 11 bases between. Per germline, CDR1 LGHDT and CDR2 YNNKEL (reference sequence). The CDR3 sequence: CASWDGAEQYF. The DNA for the CDR3 is TGTGCCAGCTGGGACGGGGCCGAGCAGTACTTC.

This chain joins TRBV4-1 and TRBJ2-3, with TRBD1 identical over 7 bases. This CDR3 region has 13 residues. The V gene's germline CDR1 is MGHRA and CDR2 YSYEKL. Trimming took 3 bases from V and 4 from J; bases not matched to a gene: 1. DNA for the CDR3: TGCGCCAGCAGCCAGAGGGGGCCAGATACGCAGTATTTT. This translates into CASSQRGPDTQYF.

This clonotype has at least ten counts. The chain couples TRBV18 to TRBJ2-1; a weak D match, TRBD2 (5 bases). Germline V gene lookup returns CDR1 KGHSH and CDR2 LQKENI. The CDR3 runs to 14 residues. V was pared by 1 base and J by 14 bases, with 18 bases between. CDR3 amino acids: CASSPLLDAGNEFF. The CDR3 DNA reads as TGTGCCAGCTCACCACTTCTGGACGCCGGGAACGAGTTCTTC.

The gene calls are TRBV3-1 and TRBJ2-1; the match to TRBD2 covers 8 bases. The V segment lost 4 bases and the J segment 6 bases; nucleotides outside the gene matches: 8. Germline V gene data show CDR1 as LGHDT and CDR2 as YNNKEL (reference sequence). The CDR3 is 15 residues long. The CDR3: CASSRPGLGRNEQFF. CDR3 in DNA: TGTGCCAGCAGCCGCCCGGGACTAGGACGCAATGAGCAGTTCTTC.

The J gene is TRBJ1-5, the V gene TRBV7-8, with D unclear. Germline loops: CDR1 SGHVS, CDR2 FQNEAQ. The V and J ends lost 1 base and 0 bases respectively, with 7 bases between them. The CDR3 spans 15 residues. The CDR3 nucleotides read TGTGCCAGCAGCTTAGGGTCAGCTAGCAATCAGCCCCAGCATTTT. It is translated as CASSLGSASNQPQHF.

The rearrangement links TRBV3-1 to TRBJ2-5; 10 nucleotides agree with TRBD2. The ends lost 4 bases at V and 3 bases at J; junction bases unmatched: 2. The CDR3 covers 14 residues. CDR1 is LGHDT, CDR2 YNNKEL, per germline (reference sequence). The CDR3 DNA is TGTGCCAGCAGCCCCGGACTAGCGGAAGAGACCCAGTACTTC. This translates into CASSPGLAEETQYF.

This clonotype was observed at least ten times. V gene TRBV20-1 combines with J gene TRBJ1-2; no firm D call. CDR1 DFQATT and CDR2 SNEGSKA come from the germline V gene (reference sequence). V dropped 5 bases and J dropped 6 bases, with 13 bases sitting between them. This CDR3 has 12 residues. The CDR3, as DNA: TGCAGTGCTGAGATCAAGACTCATGGCTACACCTTC. Translated: CSAEIKTHGYTF.

The sample holds many counts of this clonotype. The rearrangement uses TRBV28 and TRBJ2-7; D not resolved. The germline V and J ends were trimmed by 5 bases and 3 bases, with 8 bases remaining between them. The CDR3 consists of 12 residues. CDR1 MDHEN and CDR2 SYDVKM come from the germline V gene. CDR3 sequence reads: CASSIPLYEQYF. The CDR3 DNA follows: TGTGCCAGCAGTATCCCCCTCTACGAGCAGTACTTC.

V usage is TRBV7-9 and J usage is TRBJ1-5, with TRBD1 as a possible D gene (5 bases). Germline-derived CDR1 and CDR2 are SEHNR and FQNEAQ (reference sequence). The CDR3 contains 15 residues. Trimming pared 4 bases from V and 6 bases from J, leaving 16 bases between. The CDR3 nucleotides are TGTGCCAGCAGCTCGGAGGCGGCCGGGGGTCAGCCCCAGCATTTT. This codes for CASSSEAAGGQPQHF.

The chain recombines TRBV5-5 with TRBJ1-1; D is undetermined. Germline V gene data show CDR1 as SGHKS and CDR2 as YYEKEE (reference sequence). This CDR3 contains 15 residues. Between the trimmed V and J ends, which lost 3 bases and 3 bases, there was a span of 15 bases. The CDR3 DNA is TGTGCCAGCAGCTCCCCGCGGGTATGGGACACTGAAGCTTTCTTT. It translates to CASSSPRVWDTEAFF. Using reference TRBV5-5 and TRBJ1-1 for the parts outside the CDR3, the full variable domain is DAGVTQSPTHLIKTRGQQVTLRCSPISGHKSVSWYQQVLGQGPQFIFQYYEKEERGRGNFPDRFSARQFPNYSSELNVNALLLGDSALYLCASSSPRVWDTEAFFGQGTRLTVV.

The rearrangement joins TRBV2 to TRBJ2-7; D is possibly TRBD2 (7 bases). CDR3 length: 14 amino acids. CDR1 and CDR2 from the germline V gene are SNHLY and FYNNEI. V was clipped by 8 bases and J by 7 bases, with 21 bases between them. CDR3: CASHNPRGAREQYF. In nucleotides, the CDR3 is TGTGCCAGCCATAATCCTCGGGGGGCGAGAGAGCAGTACTTC.

This rearrangement joins TRBV7-2 to TRBJ2-1; no clear D gene. CDR3 length equals 13 residues. Trimming took off 0 bases at V and 7 bases at J, with 7 bases between the two ends. Per germline, CDR1 SGHTA and CDR2 FQGNSA. The CDR3 loop reads CASSLATVNEQFF. The CDR3 region has the DNA TGTGCCAGCAGCTTAGCGACGGTTAATGAGCAGTTCTTC.

The chain combines TRBV5-1 with TRBJ2-7; 7 bases are shared with TRBD1. This CDR3 spans 13 amino acids. Trimming removed 3 bases from V and 2 bases from J; junction bases left unmatched: 2. The germline V gene encodes CDR1 SGHRS and CDR2 YFSETQ. Written as DNA, the CDR3 is TGCGCCAGCAGCTCTACAGGGGCCTACGAGCAGTACTTC. Its protein product is CASSSTGAYEQYF.

This chain joins TRBV11-2 and TRBJ2-7, with a weak D call TRBD1 (6 bases). The CDR3 covers 15 residues. From germline, CDR1 is SGHAT and CDR2 FQNNGV. The V gene lost 0 bases and the J gene lost 3 bases, with 12 bases spanning the gap. The CDR3 here is CASSLDHGQSYEQYF. The DNA for the CDR3 is TGTGCCAGCAGCTTAGATCACGGACAGAGCTACGAGCAGTACTTC.

The chain carries TRBV7-2 and TRBJ1-5; D not certain. Trimming took 1 base from V and 5 from J, leaving 12 bases between them. Germline values: CDR1 SGHTA, CDR2 FQGNSA. The CDR3 consists of 15 residues. The DNA of the CDR3 is TGTGCCAGCAGCTTAGAGTTCAGCGCGGATCAGCCCCAGCATTTT. Protein product: CASSLEFSADQPQHF. Filled out from reference TRBV7-2 and TRBJ1-5, the complete variable domain reads GAGVSQSPSNKVTEKGKDVELRCDPISGHTALYWYRQSLGQGLEFLIYFQGNSAPDKSGLPSDRFSAERTGGSVSTLTIQRTQQEDSAVYLCASSLEFSADQPQHFGDGTRLSIL.

J is TRBJ1-4 and V is TRBV7-9; 8 bases are a match to TRBD1. This CDR3 region has 14 residues. CDR1 SEHNR and CDR2 FQNEAQ come from the germline V gene (reference sequence). The ends lost 4 bases at V and 8 bases at J; junction bases unmatched: 6. The CDR3 nucleotides are TGTGCCAGCAGCTCCGGACAGGGTGGCGAAAAACTGTTTTTT. It codes for CASSSGQGGEKLFF.